This T cell receptor beta chain emerged from a study of T cells after yellow fever vaccination. Regarding the study as a whole: A weaker but faster secondary response was observed, peaking on day 5 versus 15.

Of note for this clonotype: Its target is not known. One base away lies a much larger clone, so this may be a sequencing read error.

Trimming left V 4 bases short and J 8 bases short, with 18 bases between. Germline lookup yields CDR1 SGHTA and CDR2 FQGNSA. The CDR3 is made up of 16 amino acids. Each CDR3 protein gets one entry after TCRdb re-called the 5' RACE reads with MiXCR. The data show hundreds of thousands of distinct CDR3 sequences, about 19% seen once. The specimen comprised PBMCs, sampled before the yellow fever booster vaccination. The chain has TRBV7-2 and TRBJ1-6; the D gene is possibly TRBD1 (6 bases). The sequence derives from a man between 18 and 35 years old who received the YFV17D yellow fever vaccine. CDR3: CASSSSPGAGDSPLHF. The CDR3 DNA reads as TGTGCCAGCAGCTCCTCGCCGGGGGCAGGGGATTCACCCCTCCACTTT.